The rows below give T cell receptor beta chains drawn from one sample of a study of graft-versus-host responses after intestinal transplantation. Clones were read by immunoSEQ multiplex PCR, and TCRdb kept only the in-frame ones, dropping some. The sample has under 150,000 clones, 90% seen once; the top ten hold roughly 0.2%. These receptors' targets are unknown. Sequences were derived from unstimulated CD4+ T cells sorted from spleen or lymph node cells, sampled before intestinal transplant. The origin of the receptors is a human donor who received an intestinal transplant. CDR3s include the opening cysteine and the closing phenylalanine or tryptophan. D genes are given only for firm matches. A clone size is listed for some rows: how often the clone was seen (once, few, many), or a class if it is expanded.

j_gene,v_gene,abundance,d_gene,CDR3aa,CDR3nt
TRBJ1-3,TRBV5-6,-,TRBD1,CASSYGTGIGNTIYF,TGTGCCAGCAGCTACGGGACAGGGATAGGAAACACCATATATTTT
TRBJ2-7,TRBV27,-,-,CASSPIVWTEAYEQYF,TGTGCCAGCAGTCCGATCGTCTGGACAGAAGCCTACGAGCAGTACTTC
TRBJ1-1,TRBV5-1,once,-,CASSAGGGGTEAFF,TGCGCCAGCAGCGCCGGGGGAGGAGGCACTGAAGCTTTCTTT
TRBJ2-5,TRBV30,once,-,CAWMGPKPHQETQYF,TGTGCCTGGATGGGCCCAAAACCCCACCAAGAGACCCAGTACTTC
TRBJ2-4,TRBV4-1,-,TRBD2,CASSPGRASGLAKNIQYF,TGCGCCAGCAGCCCCGGGCGGGCTAGCGGCCTAGCCAAAAACATTCAGTACTTC
TRBJ1-5,TRBV7-2,few,-,CASSPQQGQKHF,TGTGCCAGCAGCCCCCAGCAGGGTCAGAAGCATTTT
TRBJ1-1,TRBV7-2,-,-,CASSLRELTEAFF,TGTGCCAGCAGCTTGAGGGAGCTCACTGAAGCTTTCTTT
TRBJ1-1,TRBV11-2,-,-,CASSQADSRLAFF,TGTGCCAGCAGCCAGGCGGACAGTCGTTTGGCTTTCTTT
TRBJ2-1,TRBV29-1,-,TRBD2,CSATGWLAGYNEQFF,TGCAGCGCTACCGGATGGCTAGCGGGGTACAATGAGCAGTTCTTC
TRBJ1-3,TRBV7-2,-,TRBD1,CASSNAGTVATIYF,TGTGCCAGCAGCAACGCCGGGACAGTGGCGACCATATATTTT
TRBJ1-5,TRBV30,once,-,CAWSVQQGPQHF,TGTGCCTGGAGTGTACAACAGGGGCCCCAGCATTTT
TRBJ2-7,TRBV6-5,-,TRBD1,CASSARDRGSYEQYF,TGTGCCAGCAGTGCCCGGGACAGGGGCAGCTACGAGCAGTACTTC
TRBJ1-2,TRBV6-5,-,-,CASRKGFSGYTF,TGTGCCAGCAGGAAGGGGTTCAGTGGCTACACCTTC
TRBJ2-1,TRBV11-2,once,TRBD1,CASSLAPGGYNEQFF,TGTGCCAGCAGCTTAGCACCAGGGGGCTACAATGAGCAGTTCTTC
TRBJ2-1,TRBV28,-,TRBD2,CASTAPGTSGNEQFF,TGTGCCAGCACAGCCCCCGGGACTAGTGGCAATGAGCAGTTCTTC
TRBJ1-2,TRBV2,-,-,CASRVGAIRGYTF,TGTGCCAGCAGAGTTGGGGCGATACGGGGCTACACCTTC
TRBJ1-2,TRBV29-1,-,-,CSVAYSDGYTF,TGCAGCGTTGCGTATAGTGATGGCTACACCTTC
TRBJ2-5,TRBV2,once,TRBD1,CANDPGQGATQYF,TGTGCCAATGATCCGGGACAGGGGGCGACCCAGTACTTC
TRBJ1-1,TRBV6-6,-,-,CATRLELNTEAFF,TGTGCCACCCGACTGGAATTGAACACTGAAGCTTTCTTT
TRBJ2-1,TRBV27,-,-,CASSPIDRYNEQFF,TGTGCCAGCAGTCCCATCGACAGGTACAATGAGCAGTTCTTC
TRBJ1-3,TRBV30,-,-,CAWSFKPGSGNTIYF,TGTGCCTGGAGTTTTAAACCGGGTTCTGGAAACACCATATATTTT
TRBJ1-2,TRBV11-2,-,TRBD1,CASSQDRLYGYTF,TGTGCCAGCAGCCAGGACAGGCTTTATGGCTACACCTTC
TRBJ1-3,TRBV19,-,-,CASSITRGGNTIYF,TGTGCCAGTAGTATAACCAGGGGTGGAAACACCATATATTTT
TRBJ2-7,TRBV6-5,-,-,CASSLYPGDYEQYF,TGTGCCAGCAGTTTATATCCCGGGGACTACGAGCAGTACTTC
TRBJ1-2,TRBV7-9,-,-,CASSPDRRGGYTF,TGTGCCAGCAGCCCTGACAGGCGAGGAGGCTACACCTTC
TRBJ2-3,TRBV5-1,-,-,CASSLYSGTDTQYF,TGCGCCAGCAGCTTATATAGCGGCACAGATACGCAGTATTTT
TRBJ1-4,TRBV27,-,TRBD1,CASSRDRGEKLFF,TGTGCCAGCAGTCGGGACAGGGGTGAAAAACTGTTTTTT
TRBJ2-1,TRBV5-1,-,TRBD2,CASSSTGTSGTEFF,TGCGCCAGCAGCTCGACCGGGACTAGCGGGACGGAGTTCTTC
TRBJ2-7,TRBV5-4,once,TRBD1,CASKRGQGDYEQYF,TGTGCCAGCAAGAGGGGACAGGGGGACTACGAGCAGTACTTC
TRBJ1-6,TRBV5-1,-,-,CASSGGVGNSPLHF,TGCGCCAGCAGCGGCGGGGTGGGGAATTCACCCCTCCACTTT
TRBJ2-1,TRBV28,-,TRBD2,CASTLSGRANEQFF,TGTGCCAGCACCTTGAGCGGGAGGGCAAATGAGCAGTTCTTC
TRBJ2-7,TRBV5-1,-,TRBD2,CASSDPGTSGPRSYEQYF,TGCGCCAGCAGTGACCCCGGGACTAGCGGGCCACGCTCCTACGAGCAGTACTTC
TRBJ1-3,TRBV30,few,-,CAWSLYPGNSGNTIYF,TGTGCCTGGAGTCTTTACCCGGGAAATTCTGGAAACACCATATATTTT
TRBJ1-4,TRBV19,-,-,CASSIGAATNEKLFF,TGTGCCAGTAGTATAGGGGCAGCAACTAATGAAAAACTGTTTTTT
TRBJ1-1,TRBV2,-,-,CASKGGSMNTEAFF,TGTGCCAGCAAGGGGGGGAGCATGAACACTGAAGCTTTCTTT
TRBJ1-5,TRBV4-1,-,TRBD1,CASSPTGRNQPQHF,TGCGCCAGCAGCCCGACAGGGAGGAATCAGCCCCAGCATTTT
TRBJ1-1,TRBV6-5,-,-,CASSYGKNTEAFF,TGTGCCAGCAGTTACGGCAAGAACACTGAAGCTTTCTTT
TRBJ2-5,TRBV5-5,-,-,CASSFGLLQETQYF,TGTGCCAGCAGCTTCGGACTTCTCCAAGAGACCCAGTACTTC
TRBJ1-2,TRBV19,-,TRBD1,CASSPRGQLNYGYTF,TGTGCCAGTAGTCCTAGGGGACAGTTGAACTATGGCTACACCTTC
TRBJ2-1,TRBV11-2,-,-,CASRTYRVDDEQFF,TGTGCCAGCAGAACCTACCGGGTAGACGATGAGCAGTTCTTC
TRBJ2-7,TRBV18,-,TRBD2,CASSPELATSYEQYF,TGTGCCAGCTCACCAGAACTAGCGACCAGCTACGAGCAGTACTTC
TRBJ1-2,TRBV7-8,-,-,CASSLNSYGYTF,TGTGCCAGCAGCTTAAATAGCTATGGCTACACCTTC
TRBJ2-7,TRBV25-1,-,TRBD1,CASSAPGQGVYEQYF,TGTGCCAGCAGTGCACCGGGACAGGGGGTTTACGAGCAGTACTTC
TRBJ2-5,TRBV10-2,-,TRBD1,CASNQGQGRETQYF,TGCGCCAGCAATCAAGGACAGGGCCGCGAGACCCAGTACTTC
TRBJ2-3,TRBV5-1,-,TRBD1,CASSRDRGPVDTQYF,TGCGCCAGCAGCCGGGACAGGGGGCCCGTAGATACGCAGTATTTT
TRBJ1-1,TRBV27,-,-,CASSLSRVDTEAFF,TGTGCCAGCAGTTTATCGAGGGTCGACACTGAAGCTTTCTTT
TRBJ1-1,TRBV29-1,-,TRBD1,CSADRGNTEAFF,TGCAGCGCGGACAGGGGGAACACTGAAGCTTTCTTT
TRBJ2-3,TRBV10-3,-,TRBD2,CAISGTSGGARLSDTQYF,TGTGCCATCAGTGGGACTAGCGGGGGGGCTAGGTTGAGCGATACGCAGTATTTT